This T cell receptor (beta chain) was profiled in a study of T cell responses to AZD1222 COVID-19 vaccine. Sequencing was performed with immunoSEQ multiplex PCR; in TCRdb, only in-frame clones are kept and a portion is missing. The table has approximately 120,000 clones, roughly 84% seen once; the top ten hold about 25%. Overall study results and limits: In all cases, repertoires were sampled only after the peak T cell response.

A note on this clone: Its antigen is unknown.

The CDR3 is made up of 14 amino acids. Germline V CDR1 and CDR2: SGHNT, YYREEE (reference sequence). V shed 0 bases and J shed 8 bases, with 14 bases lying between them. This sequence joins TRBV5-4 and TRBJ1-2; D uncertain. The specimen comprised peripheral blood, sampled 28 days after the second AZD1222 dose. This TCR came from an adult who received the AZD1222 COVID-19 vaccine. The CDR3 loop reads CASSLEGIKRGYTF. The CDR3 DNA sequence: TGTGCCAGCAGCTTGGAGGGTATCAAGAGGGGCTACACCTTC.